This T cell receptor beta chain was captured in a study of cytomegalovirus exposure and HLA in healthy donors. For this clone: Antigen unknown.

Findings and caveats of the study: TCR beta sequences reportedly predicted most subjects' HLA-A and HLA-B alleles accurately. In a later analysis, TCR beta V- and J-gene trimming was associated with a missense DCLRE1C variant.

J gave up 2 bases and V 3 bases, and 5 bases lay outside the gene matches. Germline-derived CDR1 and CDR2 are ENHRY and SYGVKD. CDR3 length equals 16 residues. Primers for the PCR totalled 60 Vbeta and 13 Jbeta. TCRdb keeps only in-frame clones here, not all; method: immunoSEQ multiplex PCR. The sample lists about 150,000 clones, around four fifths seen once, with around 3.2% in the top ten. The receptor's source is a male donor in good health and CMV-seronegative. Sequenced input: PBMCs. This chain joins TRBV10-3 and TRBJ2-2, with 8 bases fitting TRBD1. Here the CDR3 DNA reads TGTGCCATCAGTGATGTGGACAGGGTTAACACCGGGGAGCTGTTTTTT. The encoded protein is CAISDVDRVNTGELFF.